This record covers a single T cell receptor beta chain. In the original analysis: Amplification with reference gene primers provided the estimates of nucleated cell counts. Sequenced by immunoSEQ multiplex PCR; TCRdb stores in-frame clones only, minus some. V and J calls and clone size follow that table, whereas D and trimming were derived from the DNA. The repertoire holds around 250,000 clones, about 89% seen once, with 1.5% to 2% in the top ten. The data stem from a study of blood T cell repertoires in COVID-19. For the study at large: Material from acute and convalescent COVID-19 was sourced from the United States, Italy and Spain. PBMCs, B-cell-depleted T cells, or T cells were the source of the cDNA or gDNA that made up the material.

The specimen sequenced was peripheral blood. This sequence originates from a woman between 55 and 75 years old who had recovered from COVID-19.

The CDR3 DNA reads TGTGCCAGTAGTATACACAGGGGAACCGGGGAGCTGTTTTTT. Encoded protein: CASSIHRGTGELFF. The chain joins TRBV19 to TRBJ2-2, with 7 bases fitting TRBD1. Germline values: CDR1 LNHDA, CDR2 SQIVND (reference sequence). J lost 5 bases, V lost 2 bases, and 2 bases had no gene match. The CDR3 covers 14 residues.